A selection of T cell receptor beta chains follows, all from one sample in a study of T cells in Graves' hyperthyroidism and ophthalmopathy. TCRdb independently ran MiXCR on the multiplex PCR reads; one entry per CDR3 protein. This sample has about half a million distinct CDR3 sequences, with approximately 25% found just once. Sequenced material: blood. The receptors were gathered from a woman in her 30s with Graves' ophthalmopathy. The CDR3 runs from the conserved cysteine through the conserved F or W. Each record gives: J gene, V gene, clone size, CDR3 protein. Clone sizes are given selectively: once, few, many, or a class where the clone is expanded.

J: TRBJ2-5
V: TRBV20-1
size: .
CDR3: CSAREQGQETQYF

J: TRBJ1-1
V: TRBV12-3/TRBV12-4
size: many
CDR3: CASSLSRLDTEAFF

J: TRBJ2-3
V: TRBV20-1
size: many
CDR3: CSAEGSTDTQYF

J: TRBJ2-5
V: TRBV3-1
size: few
CDR3: CASSGPLLGSSWETQYF

J: TRBJ1-2
V: TRBV28
size: many
CDR3: CASTTSFGQINYGYTF

J: TRBJ2-5
V: TRBV18
size: .
CDR3: CASSTRLAGGLETQYF

J: TRBJ2-5
V: TRBV20-1
size: .
CDR3: CSARVRGSFGQYF

J: TRBJ2-2
V: TRBV14
size: many
CDR3: CASSQARVGELFF

J: TRBJ2-5
V: TRBV20-1
size: many
CDR3: CSAAAGVQETQYF

J: TRBJ2-5
V: TRBV19
size: .
CDR3: CASNPRGPSGTQYF